The 16 T cell receptor beta chains below come from one sample, sequenced in a study of blood T cells in healthy people across ages (dated by TCRdb to the mid-2010s). Library generation was performed with 5' RACE. TCRdb names Illumina HiSeq 2500 as the instrument used. A second PCR of roughly 7 to 11 cycles was performed with a sample-barcoded 5' primer and a J-beta primer mix. The raw public data were reprocessed by TCRdb itself: fastp quality trimming at Q25, MiXCR clonotype calling, in-frame beta chains only. Rows are unified per CDR3 protein, each entry keeping the most common DNA and genes. The sample table lists about 690,000 distinct CDR3 sequences, around 41% of them with a count of one. The ten largest clones represent approximately 29% of the sample. Sequencing used blood. Source of these receptors: a man at least 80 years old in good health.

This sequence joins TRBV20-1 and TRBJ2-3; the D call may be TRBD1 or TRBD2 (5 bases each). The CDR3 totals 14 residues. Germline assignment: CDR1 DFQATT and CDR2 SNEGSKA (reference sequence). Between the trimmed V and J ends, which lost 7 bases and 2 bases, there was a span of 16 bases. The CDR3 sequence: CSVWYRGNTDTQYF. CDR3 nucleotide sequence: TGCAGTGTTTGGTACCGGGGCAACACAGATACGCAGTATTTT.

The sample holds a few counts of this clonotype. V and J are TRBV12-3 or TRBV12-4 and TRBJ2-7; possible D gene TRBD1, 8 bases. This CDR3 comprises 17 residues. V was pared by 10 bases and J by 1 base, with 26 bases between. For the CDR3, the DNA is TGTGCCACCAAGGGGGGGACAGGTGGGGCCGAGTCCTACGAGCAGTACTTC. Translated, it gives CATKGGTGGAESYEQYF.

Ten or more counts support this clonotype. V and J are TRBV6-6 and TRBJ2-4, with TRBD1 matching over 7 bases. Germline-derived CDR1 and CDR2 are MNHNY and SVGAGI (reference sequence). CDR3 length: 16 residues. Germline trimming cut 7 bases from V and 0 bases from J; bases unmatched to any gene: 9. The CDR3 coding sequence is TGTGCCAGCACCCTAACAAGACAGGGAGCCAAAAACATTCAGTACTTC. Its translation is CASTLTRQGAKNIQYF.

The rearrangement joins TRBV29-1 to TRBJ2-1; 10 positions match TRBD2. The DNA matches TRBJ2-7 better at its end, which makes the J call doubtful. The CDR3 is 15 residues long. Looked up from germline, CDR1 is SQVTM and CDR2 is ANQGSEA. The CDR3 sequence: CSVRTTSGPYNEQYF. In DNA form, the CDR3 reads TGCAGCGTCCGAACGACTAGCGGGCCTTACAATGAGCAGTACTTC.

V and J are TRBV12-3 or TRBV12-4 and TRBJ2-4; 7 positions agree with TRBD1. The DNA end is more similar to TRBJ2-7, so the J call may be wrong. The CDR3 has 14 residues. The CDR3 nucleotides read TGTGCCAGCAGTCTAGGGGGACAGCAATCCGAGCAGTACTTC. Translating it yields CASSLGGQQSEQYF.

The V call is TRBV3-1, the J call TRBJ2-7; no firm D call. CDR1 and CDR2 (germline): LGHDT, YNNKEL (reference sequence). The CDR3 is 13 amino acids. Trimming shortened V by 2 bases and J by 7 bases, and 12 bases separated the two germline ends. The CDR3 region has the DNA TGTGCCAGCAGCCAACGGTGGTCCTGGGAGCAGTACTTC. Encoded protein: CASSQRWSWEQYF.

The table lists this clonotype with a few counts. V is TRBV5-5 and J is TRBJ2-5, with D perhaps matching TRBD1 or TRBD2 (5 bases each). This CDR3 comprises 15 residues. V dropped 0 bases and J dropped 4 bases, with 13 bases sitting between them. The germline CDR1 and CDR2 sequences are SGHKS and YYEKEE (reference sequence). DNA of the CDR3: TGTGCCAGCAGCTTGGAGGGGACCAATTTAGAGACCCAGTACTTC. Translated, it gives CASSLEGTNLETQYF.

J is TRBJ2-4 and V is TRBV28, with 11 bases matching TRBD2. The J call may be in error: the DNA end matches TRBJ2-7 better. CDR1 is MDHEN and CDR2 is SYDVKM in the germline V gene. CDR3 length equals 16 residues. The CDR3 bases are TGTGCCAGCAGTATACAGACTAGCGGGATATTCTACGAGCAGTACTTC. Its protein is CASSIQTSGIFYEQYF.

The chain employs TRBV18 and TRBJ2-1; 8 bases agree with TRBD2. The CDR3 spans 15 residues. The V gene end was trimmed by 2 bases and the J gene end by 5 bases; junction bases not matched to a gene: 5. Germline V gene lookup returns CDR1 KGHSH and CDR2 LQKENI. CDR3 sequence: CASSPNGRDNNEQFF. The DNA of the CDR3 is TGTGCCAGCTCACCAAACGGGAGGGACAACAATGAGCAGTTCTTC.

The table lists this clonotype with many counts. This chain joins TRBV15 and TRBJ2-5; D is perhaps TRBD1 (6 bases). This CDR3 has 17 residues. V was pared by 0 bases and J by 1 base, with 15 bases between. Per germline, CDR1 LNHNV and CDR2 YYDKDF (reference sequence). The CDR3 coding sequence is TGTGCCACCAGCAGAGATGGAACCAGGGGCAGCCAAGAGACCCAGTACTTC. It codes for CATSRDGTRGSQETQYF.

The chain employs TRBV29-1 and TRBJ1-4; D perhaps matches TRBD1 (6 bases). This CDR3 comprises 13 residues. CDR1 SQVTM and CDR2 ANQGSEA come from the germline V gene. The CDR3 sequence is CGAGGGPNEKLFF. CDR3 sequence (DNA): TGCGGAGCCGGTGGGGGCCCAAATGAAAAACTGTTTTTT. Using reference TRBV29-1 and TRBJ1-4 for the parts outside the CDR3, the full variable domain is SAVISQKPSRDICQRGTSLTIQCQVDSQVTMMFWYRQQPGQSLTLIATANQGSEATYESGFVIDKFPISRPNLTFSTLTVSNMSPEDSSIYLCGAGGGPNEKLFFGSGTQLSVL.

The V call is TRBV27, the J call TRBJ2-1; tentatively, D is TRBD2 (5 bases). Trimming removed 6 bases at V and 0 bases at J, with 24 bases between. CDR3 size: 19 residues. CDR1 is MNHEY and CDR2 is SMNVEV in the germline V gene (reference sequence). The CDR3 DNA reads as TGTGCCAGCAGCCTGAGGGCAGGCGTAACCCGGAGCTCCTACAATGAGCAGTTCTTC. Protein sequence: CASSLRAGVTRSSYNEQFF.

CDR3: CASSKGATFYNEQYF. Written as DNA, the CDR3 is TGTGCCAGCAGCAAAGGGGCCACCTTCTACAATGAGCAGTACTTC. The chain has TRBV5-6 and TRBJ2-7; tentative D call: TRBD1 (5 bases). The length of the CDR3 is 15 residues. Germline V gene sequence: CDR1 SGHDT, CDR2 YYEEEE. Trimming stripped 4 bases from V and 7 bases from J, with 21 bases between.

This clonotype turned up a few times. The rearrangement joins TRBV2 to TRBJ2-1; 16 bases map to TRBD2. CDR1 is SNHLY and CDR2 is FYNNEI in the germline V gene. The CDR3 totals 22 residues. The J segment lost 7 bases and the V segment lost 7 bases, leaving 25 bases of the junction unmatched. CDR3 sequence (DNA): TGTGCCAGCAATCGACAGGGGGCGCTGGGACTAGCGGGGGGGCCTTCGAAGAATGAGCAGTTCTTC. This translates into CASNRQGALGLAGGPSKNEQFF.

In this sample, this clonotype turned up a few times. J is TRBJ1-2 and V is TRBV30, with D unresolved. CDR1 and CDR2 (germline): GTSNPN, SVGIG (reference sequence). The V gene lost 2 bases and the J gene lost 7 bases, with 11 bases spanning the gap. This CDR3 comprises 12 residues. CDR3 amino acids: CAWSTRHSGYTF. The CDR3 nucleotides read TGTGCCTGGAGTACCAGACATTCTGGCTACACCTTC.

This clonotype turned up a few times. The V gene is TRBV20-1, the J gene TRBJ2-3; 14 bases are a match to TRBD2. J was trimmed by 1 base and V by 3 bases; bases with no gene match: 9. The CDR3 totals 18 residues. Looked up from germline, CDR1 is DFQATT and CDR2 is SNEGSKA (reference sequence). CDR3 protein: CSASQTSGRAWRTDTQYF. CDR3 bases: TGCAGTGCTAGCCAGACTAGCGGGAGGGCCTGGCGCACAGATACGCAGTATTTT.